Below, one TCR beta chain is given with its context. Its antigen remains unknown. Triplicate sorts, approximately 290,000 cells apiece, were made for each CD8+ T cell subset. Germline V gives CDR1 ENHRY, CDR2 SYGVKD. CDR3 size: 16 residues. This specimen comes from a study of CXCR3-negative and CXCR3-positive naive CD8 T cells. Study-level findings and limits: More hydrophobic TRB CDR3s were found in CXCR3-positive naive cells than in CXCR3-negative naive cells. Naive CXCR3-negative cells resembled naive CXCR3-positive cells in TRBV-TRBJ usage; memory cells differed. The study found CXCR3 expression partially decreased after cryopreservation and ran most assays on fresh PBMCs.

Each TRB cDNA library was prepared by 5' RACE (with UMI labels). TCRdb reanalyzed the 5' RACE reads and collapses them to one entry per CDR3 protein, without DNA. Reported are over 100,000 distinct CDR3 sequences; the ten largest clones contain 0.29%. Sequencing was done on a sample of naive CXCR3- CD8+ T cells from blood. Subset in this sample: CD45RO-CCR7+CD27+CD95- naive CD8+ T cells lacking CXCR3 (TNR3-). The sequence derives from a human donor in good health. Some clones in this sample may be carry-over from other donors' samples. V and J are TRBV10-3 and TRBJ2-2; there is no DNA to check the TCRdb D call of TRBD1. The CDR3 sequence is CAISDIGRGSTGELFF.